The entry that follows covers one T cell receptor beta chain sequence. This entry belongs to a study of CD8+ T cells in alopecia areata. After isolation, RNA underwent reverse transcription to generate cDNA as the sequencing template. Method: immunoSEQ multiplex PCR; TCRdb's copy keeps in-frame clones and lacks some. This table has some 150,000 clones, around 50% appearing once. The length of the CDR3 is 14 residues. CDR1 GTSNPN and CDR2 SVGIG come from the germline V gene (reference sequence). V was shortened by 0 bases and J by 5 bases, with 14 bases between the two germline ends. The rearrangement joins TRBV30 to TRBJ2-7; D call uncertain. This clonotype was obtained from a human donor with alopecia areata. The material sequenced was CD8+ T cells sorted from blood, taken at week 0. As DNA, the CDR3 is TGTGCCTGGAGTGTACACATAACGCAGGACGAGCAGTACTTC. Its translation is CAWSVHITQDEQYF.